The 17 T cell receptor beta chains reported below all come from one sample, sequenced in a study of shared clonotypes between healthy human individuals. Only in-frame clones appear in the TCRdb table, and some are missing; sequencing was by immunoSEQ multiplex PCR. Of about 2.4 million clones in the sample, 93% are singletons; the top ten hold around 0.37%. The specimen sequenced was naive CD4+ T cells from PBMCs. Subset noted: CD45RA+ positively selected. These receptor sequences come from a man aged 18 to 30 in good health. Some clones in this sample may be carry-over from other donors' samples.

The J gene is TRBJ2-1, the V gene TRBV7-2, with a possible D match to TRBD2 (5 bases). CDR3 length equals 15 residues. Germline values: CDR1 SGHTA, CDR2 FQGNSA. The ends were cut back, 10 bases at V and 2 bases at J, with 18 bases in the middle. Here the CDR3 DNA reads TGTGCCACCGACGCCCGGGGATTGACCTACAATGAGCAGTTCTTC. This codes for CATDARGLTYNEQFF. The whole variable domain, remainder taken from reference TRBV7-2 and TRBJ2-1, is GAGVSQSPSNKVTEKGKDVELRCDPISGHTALYWYRQSLGQGLEFLIYFQGNSAPDKSGLPSDRFSAERTGGSVSTLTIQRTQQEDSAVYLCATDARGLTYNEQFFGPGTRLTVL.

The chain is built from TRBV4-2 and TRBJ2-1; 9 bases map to TRBD1. The CDR3 runs 18 residues. Looked up from germline, CDR1 is LGHNA and CDR2 is YNFKEQ. Trimming removed 0 bases from V and 2 bases from J; junction bases left unmatched: 8. The CDR3: CASSQDLPGTGPYNEQFF. In DNA form, the CDR3 reads TGTGCCAGCAGCCAAGATTTACCCGGGACAGGGCCCTACAATGAGCAGTTCTTC.

This chain connects TRBV5-1 to TRBJ2-2; the match to TRBD2 covers 9 bases. The CDR3 runs 16 residues. V lost 4 bases and J lost 2; bases outside the gene matches: 6. The germline V gene encodes CDR1 SGHRS and CDR2 YFSETQ. CDR3 DNA: TGCGCCAGCAGCGGGGCAGCGGGGGGAAACACCGGGGAGCTGTTTTTT. It codes for CASSGAAGGNTGELFF.

As for this clone: In the same sample, other DNA sequences code for this CDR3. V usage is TRBV5-1 and J usage is TRBJ2-3; 12 nucleotides line up with TRBD2. The CDR3 covers 14 residues. V shed 8 bases and J 0 bases; nucleotides not matched to a gene: 1. Germline assignment: CDR1 SGHRS and CDR2 YFSETQ. CDR3 sequence (DNA): TGCGCCAGTGGGACTAGCGGGAGCACAGATACGCAGTATTTT. Protein: CASGTSGSTDTQYF.

The rearrangement uses TRBV5-1 and TRBJ1-1; D uncertain. Germline V lookup: CDR1 SGHRS, CDR2 YFSETQ. The CDR3 loop spans 16 amino acids. Trimming shortened V by 3 bases and J by 1 base, and 16 bases separated the two germline ends. The CDR3 sequence: CASSWAGGVGNTEAFF. CDR3 coding DNA: TGCGCCAGCAGCTGGGCCGGTGGAGTAGGGAACACTGAAGCTTTCTTT.

The chain joins TRBV27 to TRBJ2-3, with D perhaps matching TRBD1 (6 bases). Per the germline V gene, CDR1 is MNHEY and CDR2 is SMNVEV (reference sequence). CDR3 length: 15 residues. V lost 5 bases and J lost 2, with 14 bases in between. The CDR3 reads CASSPDRLPTDTQYF. The CDR3 DNA reads TGTGCCAGCAGTCCGGACAGACTTCCCACAGATACGCAGTATTTT.

V usage is TRBV11-3 and J usage is TRBJ2-1, with TRBD2 matching 8 bases. CDR3 length equals 18 residues. Germline-derived CDR1 and CDR2 are SGHNT and YENEEA. After removal of 2 bases from V and 2 bases from J, the junction contained 11 bases not matched to a gene. CDR3 coding DNA: TGTGCCAGCAGCTTATTCCAGAGACCGGGAGGGACCTACAATGAGCAGTTCTTC. This gives the protein CASSLFQRPGGTYNEQFF.

The chain employs TRBV11-2 and TRBJ2-1; D is undetermined. Germline assignment: CDR1 SGHAT and CDR2 FQNNGV. Trimming removed 6 bases at V and 9 bases at J, with 15 bases between. The CDR3 consists of 13 residues. CDR3 sequence (DNA): TGTGCCAGCAGTTCGGACCTGCCCAGTGAGCAGTTCTTC. This sequence encodes CASSSDLPSEQFF.

Of note for this clone: Other DNA sequences within the sample encode an identical CDR3. CDR3 protein: CASSLSRTNTEAFF. CDR3 bases: TGCGCCAGCAGCCTAAGCCGAACGAACACTGAAGCTTTCTTT. V and J are TRBV5-1 and TRBJ1-1; D is ambiguous. Trimming left V 4 bases short and J 1 base short, with 11 bases between. The CDR3 has 14 amino acids. CDR1 is SGHRS and CDR2 is YFSETQ in the germline V gene.

The J gene is TRBJ2-2, the V gene TRBV7-3, with 10 bases fitting TRBD2. The junction had 4 bases not matched to a gene; V was cut back by 3 bases and J by 6 bases. CDR3 size: 15 residues. The germline V gene encodes CDR1 SGHTA and CDR2 FQGTGA. The CDR3 here is CASSLLAGVPGELFF. The CDR3 DNA is TGTGCCAGCAGCTTGCTAGCGGGAGTCCCCGGGGAGCTGTTTTTT.

Comment on this clone: At the DNA level, this CDR3 is encoded by other sequences in the same sample as well. This chain connects TRBV6-1 to TRBJ2-7; 10 bases are shared with TRBD1. Looked up from germline, CDR1 is MNHNS and CDR2 is SASEGT. This CDR3 is built from 15 residues. J was trimmed by 6 bases and V by 0 bases; bases with no gene match: 5. The CDR3 nucleotides are TGTGCCAGCAGTGAAGCGCGGACAGGGGGTCGCGAGCAGTACTTC. It is translated as CASSEARTGGREQYF.

V is TRBV5-4 and J is TRBJ2-6; D is undetermined. The V end lost 0 bases, the J end lost 0 bases, and 7 bases lay between the germline ends. The CDR3 runs 16 residues. The germline gives CDR1 SGHNT, CDR2 YYREEE (reference sequence). In DNA form, the CDR3 reads TGTGCCAGCAGCTTGGCGAAGAGCTCTGGGGCCAACGTCCTGACTTTC. Its protein product is CASSLAKSSGANVLTF.

The chain carries TRBV28 and TRBJ2-7; the D gene is possibly TRBD1 (5 bases). V lost 7 bases and J lost 6, with 19 bases in between. Germline CDR1 and CDR2: MDHEN and SYDVKM. The CDR3 spans 14 residues. This CDR3 is CASKSQGRAGEQYF. DNA of the CDR3: TGTGCCAGCAAATCTCAGGGCAGGGCCGGCGAGCAGTACTTC. Filled out from reference TRBV28 and TRBJ2-7, the complete variable domain reads DVKVTQSSRYLVKRTGEKVFLECVQDMDHENMFWYRQDPGLGLRLIYFSYDVKMKEKGDIPEGYSVSREKKERFSLILESASTNQTSMYLCASKSQGRAGEQYFGPGTRLTVT.

In its sample, this clone was seen once. The genes are TRBV7-9 and TRBJ1-2, with unresolved D. The CDR3 extends over 13 amino acids. The ends were cut back, 5 bases at V and 5 bases at J, with 12 bases in the middle. Germline V gene lookup returns CDR1 SEHNR and CDR2 FQNEAQ (reference sequence). The CDR3 spells CASSPRVEYGYTF. In DNA form, the CDR3 reads TGTGCCAGCAGCCCCCGGGTCGAGTATGGCTACACCTTC.

A remark on this clone: The sample holds other DNA sequences that translate to the same CDR3. The chain combines TRBV5-4 with TRBJ2-1, with D unclear. V was cut by 0 bases and J by 0 bases, with 7 bases left in between. This CDR3 comprises 15 residues. CDR1 and CDR2 from the germline V gene are SGHNT and YYREEE (reference sequence). The CDR3 is CASSLDSSSYNEQFF. The CDR3 nucleotides read TGTGCCAGCAGCTTGGACTCTAGCTCCTACAATGAGCAGTTCTTC. Full variable domain (missing parts from reference TRBV5-4 and TRBJ2-1): ETGVTQSPTHLIKTRGQQVTLRCSSQSGHNTVSWYQQALGQGPQFIFQYYREEENGRGNFPPRFSGLQFPNYSSELNVNALELDDSALYLCASSLDSSSYNEQFFGPGTRLTVL.

V is TRBV6-6 and J is TRBJ2-2, with D unclear. From germline, CDR1 is MNHNY and CDR2 SVGAGI (reference sequence). V gave up 2 bases and J gave up 2 bases, with 12 bases separating them. The CDR3 length is 16 residues. CDR3 DNA: TGTGCCAGCAGTTACCAAGACCTCCTTAACACCGGGGAGCTGTTTTTT. This codes for CASSYQDLLNTGELFF.

This CDR3 reads CASSQLTAGGLYTQYF. As DNA, the CDR3 is TGTGCCAGCAGCCAACTTACAGCGGGAGGGTTGTATACGCAGTATTTT. The chain uses TRBV4-2 and TRBJ2-3, with 10 bases identical to TRBD2. The CDR3 loop spans 16 amino acids. CDR1 and CDR2 (germline): LGHNA, YNFKEQ. Germline trimming cut 2 bases from V and 7 bases from J; bases unmatched to any gene: 9.